Listed here are 11 T cell receptor beta chains from one sample, sequenced in a study of OX40 agonist ivuxolimab in advanced cancers. The method was immunoSEQ multiplex PCR; TCRdb's version includes in-frame clones alone and lacks a portion of them. This sample has some 33,000 clones; 65% to 75% occur once, and the top ten carry about an eighth. Sequencing used CD4+ or CD8+ T cells sorted from blood, obtained in a trial of the OX40 agonist ivuxolimab. All receptors come from an adult with an advanced solid tumor such as melanoma, head and neck, liver or kidney cancer.

The CDR3 region has the DNA TGCGCCAGCAGCCTTACGGGACAGGATAATTCACCCCTCCACTTT. Translating it yields CASSLTGQDNSPLHF. V usage is TRBV4-1 and J usage is TRBJ1-6, with 8 bases that match TRBD1. The CDR3 covers 15 residues. Trimming at V came to 4 bases and at J to 5 bases, leaving 4 bases not matched to a gene. Germline CDR1 MGHRA, CDR2 YSYEKL.

This clone turned up a few times. This rearrangement joins TRBV30 to TRBJ1-2; D uncertain. The CDR3 is 11 amino acids. Germline V gene lookup returns CDR1 GTSNPN and CDR2 SVGIG (reference sequence). Trimming stripped 0 bases from V and 8 bases from J, with 7 bases between. This CDR3 reads CAWSVGVGYTF. CDR3 sequence (DNA): TGTGCCTGGAGTGTCGGGGTAGGCTACACCTTC.

J is TRBJ1-2 and V is TRBV5-1; 12 bases are shared with TRBD1. CDR3 length equals 14 residues. J was trimmed by 8 bases and V by 6 bases; bases with no gene match: 8. The V gene's germline CDR1 is SGHRS and CDR2 YFSETQ. The CDR3 reads CASNLGQGAFGYTF. CDR3 in DNA: TGCGCCAGCAACCTGGGACAGGGGGCGTTCGGCTACACCTTC. Looking up the rest from reference TRBV5-1 and TRBJ1-2 gives the full variable domain: KAGVTQTPRYLIKTRGQQVTLSCSPISGHRSVSWYQQTPGQGLQFLFEYFSETQRNKGNFPGRFSGRQFSNSRSEMNVSTLELGDSALYLCASNLGQGAFGYTFGSGTRLTVV.

This rearrangement joins TRBV7-2 to TRBJ1-2; TRBD1 is a possible D gene (5 bases). V was shortened by 5 bases and J by 8 bases, with 15 bases between the two germline ends. The V gene's germline CDR1 is SGHTA and CDR2 FQGNSA. The CDR3 consists of 13 residues. Here the CDR3 reads CASSMTVRGGYTF. CDR3 bases: TGTGCCAGCAGCATGACAGTAAGGGGCGGCTACACCTTC.

The genes are TRBV11-2 and TRBJ2-3, with 7 nucleotides matching TRBD2. From germline, CDR1 is SGHAT and CDR2 FQNNGV. CDR3 length: 14 amino acids. J lost 6 bases, V lost 2 bases, and 5 bases had no gene match. The CDR3 region is CASSLSGGGDTQYF. In DNA, the CDR3 is TGTGCCAGCAGCTTATCCGGGGGAGGGGATACGCAGTATTTT.

The chain combines TRBV5-5 with TRBJ2-7; either TRBD1 or TRBD2 may supply D (5 bases each). Germline loops: CDR1 SGHKS, CDR2 YYEKEE (reference sequence). V shed 4 bases and J shed 6 bases, with 17 bases lying between them. CDR3 length equals 14 residues. CDR3 loop: CASSLRDPNAEQYF. In DNA form, the CDR3 reads TGTGCCAGCAGCCTAAGGGACCCAAACGCCGAGCAGTACTTC.

This sequence joins TRBV15 and TRBJ1-5; D gene ambiguous. The CDR3 spans 13 residues. The germline gives CDR1 LNHNV, CDR2 YYDKDF (reference sequence). V dropped 4 bases and J dropped 7 bases, with 11 bases sitting between them. CDR3 sequence (DNA): TGTGCCACCAGCACGGCAGTCGCACAGCCCCAGCATTTT. Residues: CATSTAVAQPQHF.

The gene calls are TRBV6-5 and TRBJ1-1; D remains unclear. V was shortened by 3 bases and J by 0 bases, with 11 bases between the two germline ends. The germline CDR1 and CDR2 sequences are MNHEY and SVGAGI. The CDR3 contains 15 residues. The CDR3 DNA reads TGTGCCAGCAGTTATTCGGGAGGAATGAACACTGAAGCTTTCTTT. Residues: CASSYSGGMNTEAFF.

As for this clone: Other DNA variants within this sample encode the same CDR3. The chain joins TRBV18 to TRBJ2-5; 11 positions match TRBD2. Trimming took 2 bases from V and 2 from J; bases not matched to a gene: 1. Germline V gives CDR1 KGHSH, CDR2 LQKENI. This CDR3 is 15 amino acids long. CDR3 region: CASSPTSGGQETQYF. Here the CDR3 DNA reads TGTGCCAGCTCACCAACTAGCGGGGGACAAGAGACCCAGTACTTC.

In this sample, this clone turned up a few times. V gene TRBV2 combines with J gene TRBJ1-5; no reliable D call. This CDR3 has 11 residues. Trimming pared 5 bases from V and 9 bases from J, leaving 8 bases between. Germline values: CDR1 SNHLY, CDR2 FYNNEI. CDR3 sequence (DNA): TGTGCCAGCAGTTCTGAATGGCCCCAGCATTTT. Its protein product is CASSSEWPQHF.

The chain employs TRBV6-6 and TRBJ2-1; possibly TRBD1 or TRBD2 for D (5 bases each). Germline V lookup: CDR1 MNHNY, CDR2 SVGAGI (reference sequence). V shed 0 bases and J shed 7 bases, with 16 bases lying between them. This CDR3 spans 16 amino acids. CDR3 nucleotides: TGTGCCAGCAGTTACTCGGCCAGGGCGACGGGAAATGAGCAGTTCTTC. Translating gives CASSYSARATGNEQFF.